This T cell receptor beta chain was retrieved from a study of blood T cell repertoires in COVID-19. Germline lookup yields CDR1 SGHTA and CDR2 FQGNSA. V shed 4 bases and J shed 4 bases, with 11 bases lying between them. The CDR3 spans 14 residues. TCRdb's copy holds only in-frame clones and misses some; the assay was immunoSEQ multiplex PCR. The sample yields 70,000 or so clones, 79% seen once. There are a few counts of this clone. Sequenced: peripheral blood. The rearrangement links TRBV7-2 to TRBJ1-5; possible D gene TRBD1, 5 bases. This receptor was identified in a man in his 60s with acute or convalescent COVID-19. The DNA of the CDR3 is TGTGCCAGCAGCTCGGCAGGGTTAAATCAGCCCCAGCATTTT. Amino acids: CASSSAGLNQPQHF. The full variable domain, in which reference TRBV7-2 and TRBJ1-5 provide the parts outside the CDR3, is GAGVSQSPSNKVTEKGKDVELRCDPISGHTALYWYRQSLGQGLEFLIYFQGNSAPDKSGLPSDRFSAERTGGSVSTLTIQRTQQEDSAVYLCASSSAGLNQPQHFGDGTRLSIL.